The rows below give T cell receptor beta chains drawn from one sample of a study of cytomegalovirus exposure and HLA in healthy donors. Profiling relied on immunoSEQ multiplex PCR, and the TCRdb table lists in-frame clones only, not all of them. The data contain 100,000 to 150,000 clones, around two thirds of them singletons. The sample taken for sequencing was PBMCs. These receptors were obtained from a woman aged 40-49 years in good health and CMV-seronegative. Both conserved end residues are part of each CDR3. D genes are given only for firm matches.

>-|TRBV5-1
CASSLDGNYEQYF
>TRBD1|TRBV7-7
CASSFWPGGWVETQYF
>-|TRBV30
CAWWEQQGPTGGYTF
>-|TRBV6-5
CASSRTGTEKLFF
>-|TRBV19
CASTLGGANTGELFF
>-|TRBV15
CATSRDRARGNQPQHF
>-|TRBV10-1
CASSESSGRSYEQYF
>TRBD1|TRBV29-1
CSGRVGTANTEAFF
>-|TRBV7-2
CASSLAGTPGYGYTF
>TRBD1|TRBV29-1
CSAPWGQGVYEQFF
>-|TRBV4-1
CASSPVRAGAGYGYTF
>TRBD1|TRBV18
CASSRVPGDRANNEQFF
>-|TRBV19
CASSHSRGRGTEAFF
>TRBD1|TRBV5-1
CASSLTGGDTEAFF
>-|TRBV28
CASLGHFNSPLHF
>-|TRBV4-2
CASSPTLTGNYGYTF
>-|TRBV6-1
CASSELANTGELFF
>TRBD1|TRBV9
CASSGTKGAPYNEQFF
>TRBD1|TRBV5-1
CASSKPGQGHGNSYNEQFF
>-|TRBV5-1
CASSRWTDNNYGYTF
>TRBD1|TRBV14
CASSRDRARYGYTF
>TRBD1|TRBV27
CASSGAGGPTETQYF
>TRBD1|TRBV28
CASSFPTGTGNGYTF
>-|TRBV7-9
CASSPLGQSTDTQYF